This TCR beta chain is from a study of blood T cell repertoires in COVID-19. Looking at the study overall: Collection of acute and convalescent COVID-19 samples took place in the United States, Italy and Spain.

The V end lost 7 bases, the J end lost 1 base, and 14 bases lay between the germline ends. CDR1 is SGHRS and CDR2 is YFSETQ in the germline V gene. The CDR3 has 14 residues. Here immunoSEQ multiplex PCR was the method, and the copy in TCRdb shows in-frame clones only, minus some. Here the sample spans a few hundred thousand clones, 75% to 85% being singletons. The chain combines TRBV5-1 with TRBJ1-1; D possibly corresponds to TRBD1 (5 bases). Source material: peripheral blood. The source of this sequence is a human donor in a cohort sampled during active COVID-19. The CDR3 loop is CASFARGKNTEAFF. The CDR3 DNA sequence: TGCGCCAGCTTTGCTAGGGGAAAGAACACTGAAGCTTTCTTT.